These 2 T cell receptor beta chains originate from one sample sequenced in a study of cytomegalovirus exposure and HLA in healthy donors. In the PCR, 60 Vbeta and 13 Jbeta primers were used. Profiled with immunoSEQ multiplex PCR; TCRdb holds only in-frame clones, not every one. The sample carries approximately 150,000 clones, 55% to 75% recorded once. The sequenced material came from PBMCs. All receptors come from a human donor in good health.

This clone was picked up a small number of times. This chain uses TRBV5-4 with TRBJ1-1; possibly TRBD1 for D (6 bases). With 4 bases removed from V and 10 bases from J, the gap between germline ends came to 17 bases. Per the germline V gene, CDR1 is SGHNT and CDR2 is YYREEE (reference sequence). The CDR3 length is 13 residues. The CDR3 DNA is TGTGCCAGCAGCCTACAGGGTGCACCCAGAGCTTTCTTT. This sequence encodes CASSLQGAPRAFF.

The chain has TRBV29-1 and TRBJ1-1; D is possibly TRBD1 (6 bases). V was trimmed by 3 bases and J by 7 bases, leaving 12 bases between them. Germline V gene data show CDR1 as SQVTM and CDR2 as ANQGSEA. This CDR3 is built from 12 residues. The DNA of the CDR3 is TGCAGCGTTGAGCCAGGGGTAGGTGAAGCTTTCTTT. Its protein is CSVEPGVGEAFF. Filled out from reference TRBV29-1 and TRBJ1-1, the complete variable domain reads SAVISQKPSRDICQRGTSLTIQCQVDSQVTMMFWYRQQPGQSLTLIATANQGSEATYESGFVIDKFPISRPNLTFSTLTVSNMSPEDSSIYLCSVEPGVGEAFFGQGTRLTVV.